There are a few counts of the clone carrying this TCR beta chain. The target antigen is unknown. The CDR3 runs to 15 residues. V lost 6 bases and J lost 1; bases outside the gene matches: 6. Per the germline V gene, CDR1 is SGHRS and CDR2 is YFSETQ. The authors took one heparinised blood draw, averaging approximately 110 mL, from each donor. The investigators reverse transcribed all of the isolated RNA, so they sequenced expressed TCRB transcripts. TCRdb's table, derived via immunoSEQ multiplex PCR, lists solely in-frame clones and lacks some. This sample has fewer than 350,000 clones, with approximately 16% found just once. The data belong to a study of beta chain features in type 1 diabetes. Study details: What patients shared with healthy donors was a similar profile of age, gender and cell yields. Study results and caveats: In every one of the four CD4+ subsets, TCRB CDR3s were moderately but significantly shorter in Type 1 diabetes patients. A PCR bias possibly favoring shorter templates would apply equally to patients and controls. The study found that naive, central memory and Treg TCRB repertoires appeared more similar in patients than in healthy donors.

This chain joins TRBV5-1 and TRBJ2-1; 8 bases are a match to TRBD1. The material sequenced was naive CD4+ T cells from blood. The sequence came from a man younger than 30 with type 1 diabetes. CDR3 sequence (DNA): TGCGCCAGCAAGGCGACAGGGGCTTCCTACAATGAGCAGTTCTTC. Protein: CASKATGASYNEQFF. Variable domain in full (rest from reference TRBV5-1 and TRBJ2-1): KAGVTQTPRYLIKTRGQQVTLSCSPISGHRSVSWYQQTPGQGLQFLFEYFSETQRNKGNFPGRFSGRQFSNSRSEMNVSTLELGDSALYLCASKATGASYNEQFFGPGTRLTVL.